A single sample is the source of the 6 T cell receptor beta chains below, sequenced in a study of metastatic and nonmetastatic thyroid tumors. TCRdb re-processed the PCR reads through MiXCR. The table lists approximately 19,000 clones, approximately 35% of them singletons. Thyroid surgery took place with no prior treatment in any patient. The specimen sequenced was tumor tissue. These receptors originate from a female donor with papillary thyroid cancer or a benign thyroid nodule (not recorded which). Some clones in this sample may be carry-over from other donors' samples.

This clone has a handful of counts. The chain is built from TRBV27 and TRBJ2-1; D perhaps matches TRBD2 (6 bases). Germline-derived CDR1 and CDR2 are MNHEY and SMNVEV (reference sequence). Trimming took 6 bases from V and 6 from J, leaving 9 bases between them. The CDR3 is 12 residues long. The CDR3 DNA is TGTGCCAGCAGCCGTAGCGGCAATGAGCAGTTCTTC. Protein product: CASSRSGNEQFF.

This clone was found a few times. V gene TRBV19 combines with J gene TRBJ2-3; possibly TRBD1 for D (6 bases). The CDR3 consists of 12 residues. From germline, CDR1 is LNHDA and CDR2 SQIVND (reference sequence). V lost 7 bases and J lost 7, with 12 bases in between. CDR3 protein: CASMAGDHTQYF. For the CDR3, the DNA is TGTGCCAGTATGGCAGGGGACCATACGCAGTATTTT. Based on the CDR3 plus reference TRBV19 and TRBJ2-3, the full variable domain is DGGITQSPKYLFRKEGQNVTLSCEQNLNHDAMYWYRQDPGQGLRLIYYSQIVNDFQKGDIAEGYSVSREKKESFPLTVTSAQKNPTAFYLCASMAGDHTQYFGPGTRLTVL.

The chain uses TRBV5-1 and TRBJ2-7; no firm D call. CDR1 and CDR2 (germline): SGHRS, YFSETQ. The CDR3 is 14 residues long. Trimming left V 0 bases short and J 0 bases short, with 7 bases between. CDR3 sequence (DNA): TGCGCCAGCAGCTTGGAAGCTAGCTCCTACGAGCAGTACTTC. Encoded protein: CASSLEASSYEQYF.

The rearrangement uses TRBV2 and TRBJ2-7; D ambiguous. Germline V gives CDR1 SNHLY, CDR2 FYNNEI. This CDR3 has 10 amino acids. The DNA for the CDR3 is TGTGCGATCGGGTCCTACGAGCAGTACTTC. Protein: CAIGSYEQYF. The variable domain in full, with the rest retrieved from reference TRBV2 and TRBJ2-7, is EPEVTQTPSHQVTQMGQEVILRCVPISNHLYFYWYRQILGQKVEFLVSFYNNEISEKSEIFDDQFSVERPDGSNFTLKIRSTKLEDSAMYFCAIGSYEQYFGPGTRLTVT.

This sequence joins TRBV5-1 and TRBJ2-3; a possible D gene is TRBD2 (6 bases). Trimming took off 4 bases at V and 2 bases at J, with 14 bases between the two ends. This CDR3 contains 15 residues. The germline gives CDR1 SGHRS, CDR2 YFSETQ. The CDR3 DNA follows: TGCGCCAGCAGCCGTGGCGGGACCGACACAGATACGCAGTATTTT. Encoded protein: CASSRGGTDTDTQYF.

The J gene is TRBJ2-2, the V gene TRBV19; tentatively, D is TRBD1 (6 bases). Germline loops: CDR1 LNHDA, CDR2 SQIVND (reference sequence). The CDR3 runs to 19 residues. The V end was cut by 3 bases, the J end by 2 bases, with 22 bases between. Here the CDR3 DNA reads TGTGCCAGTAGTATGGGTATGAGACCCGGGACAAGCAACACCGGGGAGCTGTTTTTT. This gives the protein CASSMGMRPGTSNTGELFF.